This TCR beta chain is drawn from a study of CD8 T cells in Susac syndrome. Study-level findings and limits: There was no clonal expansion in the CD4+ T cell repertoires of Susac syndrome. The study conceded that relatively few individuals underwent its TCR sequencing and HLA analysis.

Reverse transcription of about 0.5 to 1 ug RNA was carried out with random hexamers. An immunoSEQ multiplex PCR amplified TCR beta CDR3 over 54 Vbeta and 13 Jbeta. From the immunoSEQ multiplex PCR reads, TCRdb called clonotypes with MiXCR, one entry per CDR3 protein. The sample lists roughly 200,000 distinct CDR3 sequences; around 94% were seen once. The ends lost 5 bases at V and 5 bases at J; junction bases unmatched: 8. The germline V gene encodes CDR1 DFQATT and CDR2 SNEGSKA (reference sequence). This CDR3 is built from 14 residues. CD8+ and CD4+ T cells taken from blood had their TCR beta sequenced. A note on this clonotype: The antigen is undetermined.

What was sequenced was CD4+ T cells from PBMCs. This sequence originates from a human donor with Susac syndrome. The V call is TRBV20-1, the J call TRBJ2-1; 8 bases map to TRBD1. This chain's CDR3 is CSAFGQGVDNEQFF. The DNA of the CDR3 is TGCAGTGCTTTTGGACAGGGAGTCGACAATGAGCAGTTCTTC.